These 28 T cell receptor beta chains originate from one sample sequenced in a study of T-cell reconstitution after alpha-beta-depleted transplantation in children. TCRbeta library preparation incorporated unique molecular identifiers. In TCRdb, the PCR reads were re-called with MiXCR into one record per CDR3 protein. The top ten clones hold 25% to 35% of a sample with about 420,000 distinct CDR3 sequences, around 15% of them seen once. The material was PBMCs, mostly from graft donor cells, obtained 360 days after TCRalphabeta/CD19-depleted stem cell transplant. The receptors stem from a boy in the first two years of life who had a stem cell transplant for Wiskott-Aldrich syndrome, so the T cells may come from the graft donor.

This clonotype has a handful of counts. The chain is built from TRBV7-9 and TRBJ2-3, with D tentatively TRBD2 (6 bases). CDR1 and CDR2 (germline): SEHNR, FQNEAQ (reference sequence). V was cut by 1 base and J by 2 bases, with 10 bases left in between. This CDR3 comprises 15 residues. CDR3 nucleotides: TGTGCCAGCAGCTTAGTGGGGACTGACACAGATACGCAGTATTTT. Translating gives CASSLVGTDTDTQYF.

This clonotype was counted only a few times. The rearrangement joins TRBV10-1 to TRBJ2-7, with TRBD2 as a possible D gene (7 bases). The CDR3 is 13 residues long. Germline V gene data show CDR1 as WNHNN and CDR2 as SYGVQD (reference sequence). The V and J ends lost 5 bases and 6 bases respectively, with 14 bases between them. The CDR3, as DNA: TGCGCCAGCAGTCGTGGGGGGGCTTCCGAGCAGTACTTC. Its protein product is CASSRGGASEQYF.

The J gene is TRBJ2-1, the V gene TRBV27; maybe TRBD2 (6 bases). V lost 0 bases, J lost 8 bases, and 11 bases lay in between. The CDR3 runs 14 residues. Germline CDR1 and CDR2: MNHEY and SMNVEV (reference sequence). The CDR3 sequence is CASSLSRGFYEQFF. CDR3 DNA sequence: TGTGCCAGCAGTTTATCCCGGGGGTTCTATGAGCAGTTCTTC.

The sample holds a few counts of this clonotype. This rearrangement joins TRBV27 to TRBJ2-5, with D tentatively TRBD1 (5 bases). There are 14 residues in the CDR3. The germline V and J ends were trimmed by 3 bases and 1 base, with 9 bases remaining between them. The V gene's germline CDR1 is MNHEY and CDR2 SMNVEV (reference sequence). CDR3 in DNA: TGTGCCAGCAGTTTCTATGACAGCCAAGAGACCCAGTACTTC. Its translation is CASSFYDSQETQYF.

This clonotype has a handful of counts. The V and J genes are TRBV9 and TRBJ2-7; D call uncertain. The ends were cut back, 4 bases at V and 3 bases at J, with 17 bases in the middle. The CDR3 is 15 amino acids. Germline V CDR1 and CDR2: SGDLS, YYNGEE. The CDR3 nucleotides read TGTGCCAGCAGCCGTGGGGTCGACCACCACTACGAGCAGTACTTC. It encodes CASSRGVDHHYEQYF.

This clonotype was seen a handful of times. The CDR3 DNA reads TGTGCCAGCAGTTTGGGGACGGCTCAGCCCCAGCATTTT. Protein product: CASSLGTAQPQHF. V usage is TRBV12-3 or TRBV12-4 and J usage is TRBJ1-5; D is possibly TRBD1 (5 bases). CDR3 length: 13 amino acids. V lost 3 bases to trimming and J lost 6 bases, with 9 bases between them.

This clonotype was counted ten times or more. The chain links TRBV4-1 to TRBJ2-4; D remains ambiguous. V shed 0 bases and J shed 0 bases, with 12 bases lying between them. Germline CDR1 reads MGHRA; CDR2 reads YSYEKL. The CDR3 has 17 residues. The CDR3 DNA is TGCGCCAGCAGCCAAGATCGTACAGCGCTAGCCAAAAACATTCAGTACTTC. As protein: CASSQDRTALAKNIQYF.

The rearrangement joins TRBV27 to TRBJ2-7, with D unresolved. CDR1 and CDR2 from the germline V gene are MNHEY and SMNVEV (reference sequence). V was shortened by 8 bases and J by 1 base, with 12 bases between the two germline ends. This CDR3 contains 13 residues. CDR3 in DNA: TGTGCCAGCTCTCCTGTAGGTTCCTACGAGCAGTACTTC. This sequence encodes CASSPVGSYEQYF.

This clonotype occurred a few times. The chain is built from TRBV12-5 and TRBJ2-1, with TRBD1 matching over 7 bases. The CDR3 totals 15 residues. V shed 7 bases and J 2 bases; nucleotides not matched to a gene: 8. Germline V gene lookup returns CDR1 LGHNT and CDR2 FRNRAP. The CDR3 loop is CASATGVFAYNEQFF. The CDR3, as DNA: TGTGCTAGTGCCACAGGGGTTTTTGCCTACAATGAGCAGTTCTTC.

The chain combines TRBV27 with TRBJ2-7, with 10 nucleotides matching TRBD2. This CDR3 region has 15 residues. V lost 4 bases to trimming and J lost 4 bases; unmatched junction nucleotides: 7. The V gene's germline CDR1 is MNHEY and CDR2 SMNVEV (reference sequence). CDR3 DNA sequence: TGTGCCAGCAGTTGGGGTAGCGGGGGGATTTACGAGCAGTACTTC. It translates to CASSWGSGGIYEQYF.

This clonotype showed up many times. The chain links TRBV11-2 to TRBJ2-1; 11 bases are shared with TRBD2. The germline CDR1 and CDR2 sequences are SGHAT and FQNNGV. The ends lost 4 bases at V and 9 bases at J; junction bases unmatched: 11. There are 16 residues in the CDR3. In DNA form, the CDR3 reads TGTGCCAGCAGCTCCAGCTTACTAGCGGGAGTGAGTGAGCAGTTCTTC. Protein sequence: CASSSSLLAGVSEQFF.

The chain has TRBV5-1 and TRBJ2-7, with 8 bases aligning to TRBD2. From germline, CDR1 is SGHRS and CDR2 YFSETQ. The CDR3 runs to 16 residues. V dropped 0 bases and J dropped 1; count of bases not matched to a gene: 6. CDR3 protein: CASSLGRGGASYEQYF. In DNA, the CDR3 is TGCGCCAGCAGCTTGGGCCGGGGGGGGGCTTCCTACGAGCAGTACTTC.

The sample holds a few counts of this clonotype. The chain has TRBV30 and TRBJ1-6; 7 bases agree with TRBD1. CDR1 GTSNPN and CDR2 SVGIG come from the germline V gene (reference sequence). V was pared by 0 bases and J by 8 bases, with 4 bases of the junction left unmatched. The CDR3 totals 14 residues. The CDR3 here is CAWSVSTGDSPLHF. DNA of the CDR3: TGTGCCTGGAGTGTATCTACAGGGGATTCACCCCTCCACTTT.

The rearrangement links TRBV29-1 to TRBJ1-2; no definite D call. Germline lookup yields CDR1 SQVTM and CDR2 ANQGSEA. V gave up 4 bases and J gave up 0 bases, with 9 bases separating them. The CDR3 runs to 13 residues. The DNA for the CDR3 is TGCAGCGTTGTTTTGGATTCTAACTATGGCTACACCTTC. It translates to CSVVLDSNYGYTF.

V and J are TRBV20-1 and TRBJ2-2, with 8 bases fitting TRBD2. CDR3 length: 16 amino acids. Unmatched junction bases numbered 7, after V lost 4 bases and J lost 0 bases. Germline V gives CDR1 DFQATT, CDR2 SNEGSKA (reference sequence). The CDR3 region has the DNA TGCAGTGCTATATCGCCGGGGGGGACGAACACCGGGGAGCTGTTTTTT. This gives the protein CSAISPGGTNTGELFF.

This clonotype was seen ten or more times. This chain uses TRBV12-3 or TRBV12-4 with TRBJ2-1; D uncertain. CDR3 size: 15 residues. Trimming left V 2 bases short and J 4 bases short, with 12 bases between. The CDR3 loop reads CASSLIGRAYNEQFF. CDR3 coding DNA: TGTGCCAGCAGTTTAATCGGACGAGCATACAATGAGCAGTTCTTC.

In its sample, this clonotype was seen a few times. The chain recombines TRBV12-3 or TRBV12-4 with TRBJ2-1, with D tentatively TRBD1 (6 bases). This CDR3 has 14 residues. V was trimmed by 3 bases and J by 4 bases, leaving 10 bases between them. The CDR3 DNA follows: TGTGCCAGCAGTTTCGGGACATTATACAATGAGCAGTTCTTC. Translated: CASSFGTLYNEQFF.

The table lists this clonotype with a few counts. The rearrangement joins TRBV10-2 to TRBJ2-1; no firm D call. Germline assignment: CDR1 WSHSY and CDR2 SAAADI. The CDR3 extends over 13 amino acids. The V and J ends lost 8 bases and 6 bases respectively, with 14 bases between them. Here the CDR3 DNA reads TGCGCCAGCCTGCCGGGTGGTCCCAATGAGCAGTTCTTC. This sequence encodes CASLPGGPNEQFF.

In DNA form, the CDR3 reads TGTGCCAGCAGAAGAGGTGGGACTCCTAGGGGTGAGCAGTTCTTC. This translates into CASRRGGTPRGEQFF. The V call is TRBV7-2, the J call TRBJ2-1; possible D gene TRBD2, 6 bases. V was trimmed by 6 bases and J by 9 bases, leaving 21 bases between them. The CDR3 contains 15 residues. In germline, CDR1 is SGHTA, CDR2 FQGNSA.

This clonotype turned up a few times. The CDR3 DNA reads TGCAGTGCTCCCCCCTCCGGCACAGATACGCAGTATTTT. It specifies CSAPPSGTDTQYF. V and J are TRBV20-1 and TRBJ2-3; D is unclear. CDR3 length: 13 amino acids. V was pared by 5 bases and J by 1 base, with 10 bases between. Per the germline V gene, CDR1 is DFQATT and CDR2 is SNEGSKA (reference sequence).

This clonotype was counted at least ten times. The chain recombines TRBV7-9 with TRBJ2-5, with D unclear. The CDR3 is 14 amino acids. Trimming left V 4 bases short and J 1 base short, with 10 bases between. CDR1 and CDR2 (germline): SEHNR, FQNEAQ (reference sequence). CDR3 protein: CASSSPPRQETQYF. The DNA for the CDR3 is TGTGCCAGCAGCTCCCCCCCCCGCCAAGAGACCCAGTACTTC. The full variable domain, its missing parts supplied by reference TRBV7-9 and TRBJ2-5, is DTGVSQNPRHKITKRGQNVTFRCDPISEHNRLYWYRQTLGQGPEFLTYFQNEAQLEKSRLLSDRFSAERPKGSFSTLEIQRTEQGDSAMYLCASSSPPRQETQYFGPGTRLLVL.

As to this clonotype: The CDR3 ends on some other residue instead of the conserved phenylalanine or tryptophan, so this is likely a read error. The rearrangement joins TRBV10-3 to TRBJ2-1; D not resolved. This CDR3 region has 16 residues. Looked up from germline, CDR1 is ENHRY and CDR2 is SYGVKD. V shed 3 bases and J shed 2 bases, with 14 bases lying between them. DNA for the CDR3: TGTGCCATCAGTGATTTCTCGGCGATAGCCTACAATGAGCAGTTCTCC. Translating gives CAISDFSAIAYNEQFS.

The sample holds a few counts of this clonotype. The V and J genes are TRBV4-1 and TRBJ2-5; D possibly corresponds to TRBD2 (6 bases). Germline CDR1 MGHRA, CDR2 YSYEKL. CDR3 length: 17 amino acids. Trimming took 0 bases from V and 0 from J, leaving 14 bases between them. The DNA for the CDR3 is TGCGCCAGCAGCCAAGATCGAAGGAGGGCGGACCAAGAGACCCAGTACTTC. This encodes CASSQDRRRADQETQYF.

V is TRBV18 and J is TRBJ1-5, with TRBD1 matching over 10 bases. Trimming at V came to 1 base and at J to 7 bases, leaving 4 bases not matched to a gene. Per germline, CDR1 KGHSH and CDR2 LQKENI. This CDR3 spans 15 amino acids. CDR3 in DNA: TGTGCCAGCTCACCACAGACAGGGGGCTTCCAGCCCCAGCATTTT. It is translated as CASSPQTGGFQPQHF.

CDR3 in amino acids: CASSLPGLAGREQYF. The CDR3 DNA reads TGTGCCAGCAGTTTACCGGGACTAGCGGGTCGAGAGCAGTACTTC. The rearrangement uses TRBV7-2 and TRBJ2-7; 12 bases align to TRBD2. The CDR3 runs to 15 residues. Germline trimming cut 6 bases from V and 7 bases from J; bases unmatched to any gene: 10. From germline, CDR1 is SGHTA and CDR2 FQGNSA.

The chain couples TRBV12-3 or TRBV12-4 to TRBJ2-5; 10 bases agree with TRBD2. Trimming cost V 8 bases and J 1 base; bases outside gene matches: 7. The CDR3 runs 15 residues. CDR3 amino acids: CASRKRTSGQETQYF. CDR3 in DNA: TGTGCCAGCCGAAAACGGACTAGCGGCCAAGAGACCCAGTACTTC.

CDR3 coding DNA: TGTGCCAGCAGCAATAGCGGGAGAGGGCACAATGAGCAGTTCTTC. Its translation: CASSNSGRGHNEQFF. V is TRBV9 and J is TRBJ2-1; 9 bases align to TRBD2. V dropped 4 bases and J dropped 5; count of bases not matched to a gene: 7. The CDR3 totals 15 residues. Germline loops: CDR1 SGDLS, CDR2 YYNGEE.

This clonotype came up a few times. The gene calls are TRBV6-2 or TRBV6-3 and TRBJ2-5, with 15 positions matching TRBD2. The CDR3 loop spans 16 amino acids. Germline loops: CDR1 MNHEY, CDR2 SVGEGT. The trim removed 6 bases at V and 5 bases at J, leaving 7 bases unmatched. As DNA, the CDR3 is TGTGCCAGCAGCCCCGGGACTAGCGGGAGGCGCGAGACCCAGTACTTC. Its translation is CASSPGTSGRRETQYF.